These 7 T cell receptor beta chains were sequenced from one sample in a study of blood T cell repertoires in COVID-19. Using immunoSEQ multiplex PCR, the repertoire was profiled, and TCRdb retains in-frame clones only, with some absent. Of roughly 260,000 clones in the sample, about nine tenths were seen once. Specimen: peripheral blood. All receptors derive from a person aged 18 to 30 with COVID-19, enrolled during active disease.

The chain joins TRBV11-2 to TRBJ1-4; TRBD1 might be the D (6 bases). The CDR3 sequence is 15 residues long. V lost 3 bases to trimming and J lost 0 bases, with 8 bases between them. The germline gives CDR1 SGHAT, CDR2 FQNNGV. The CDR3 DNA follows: TGTGCCAGCAGCTTCACAGGGTCAACTAATGAAAAACTGTTTTTT. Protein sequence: CASSFTGSTNEKLFF.

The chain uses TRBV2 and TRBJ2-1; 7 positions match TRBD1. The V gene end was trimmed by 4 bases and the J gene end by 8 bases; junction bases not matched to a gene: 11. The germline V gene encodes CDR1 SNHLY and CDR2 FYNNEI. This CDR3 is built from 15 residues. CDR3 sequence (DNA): TGTGCCAGCAGTGTAAGACAGGGCCAGGAGGATGAGCAGTTCTTC. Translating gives CASSVRQGQEDEQFF.

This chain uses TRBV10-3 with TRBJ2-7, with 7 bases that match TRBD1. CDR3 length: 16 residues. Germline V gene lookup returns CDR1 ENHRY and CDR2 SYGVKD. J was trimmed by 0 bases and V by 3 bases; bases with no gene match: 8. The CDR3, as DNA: TGTGCCATCAGTGACGTCGGGACAGAGGCCTCCTACGAGCAGTACTTC. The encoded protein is CAISDVGTEASYEQYF.

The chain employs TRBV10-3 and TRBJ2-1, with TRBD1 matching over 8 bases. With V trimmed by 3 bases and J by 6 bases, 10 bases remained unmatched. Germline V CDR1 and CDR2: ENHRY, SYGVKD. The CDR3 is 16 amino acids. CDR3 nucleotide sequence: TGTGCCATCAGTGACGGGCGGACAGGGTCTTCCAATGAGCAGTTCTTC. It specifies CAISDGRTGSSNEQFF.

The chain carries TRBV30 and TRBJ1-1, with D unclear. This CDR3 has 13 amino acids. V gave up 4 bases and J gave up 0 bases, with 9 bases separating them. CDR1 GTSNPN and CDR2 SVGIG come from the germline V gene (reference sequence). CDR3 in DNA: TGTGCCTGGACCCCTGTAGTGAACACTGAAGCTTTCTTT. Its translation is CAWTPVVNTEAFF.

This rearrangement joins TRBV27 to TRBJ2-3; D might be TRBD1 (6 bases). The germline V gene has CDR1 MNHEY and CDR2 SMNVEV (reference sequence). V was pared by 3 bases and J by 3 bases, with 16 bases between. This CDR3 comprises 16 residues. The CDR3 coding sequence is TGTGCCAGCAGTTTGGTGGGGGCGCTTAAGACAGATACGCAGTATTTT. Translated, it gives CASSLVGALKTDTQYF.

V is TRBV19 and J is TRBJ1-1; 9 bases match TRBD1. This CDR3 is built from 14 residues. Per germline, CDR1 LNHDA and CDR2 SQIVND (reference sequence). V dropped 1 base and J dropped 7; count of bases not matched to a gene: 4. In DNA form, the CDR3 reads TGTGCCAGTAGTATAGCCGGGACAGGGTTTGAAGCTTTCTTT. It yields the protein CASSIAGTGFEAFF.